This T cell receptor beta chain stems from a study of memory CD4+ T cells and cytomegalovirus serostatus. Overall study findings and caveats: The CMV-associated TCR signature appears largely within the CD4+ memory repertoire. Median bootstrapped AUC for CMV status was about 0.95 originally, 0.85 to 0.92 US-trained. CD4+ memory repertoires contained about two fifths of the 164 reported CMV TCRbeta sequences.

The germline V and J ends were trimmed by 4 bases and 6 bases, with 7 bases remaining between them. This CDR3 is built from 13 residues. Germline values: CDR1 LNHDA, CDR2 SQIVND (reference sequence). The sort gate was single viable CD3+CD4+CD8-CD45RO+ cells for memory CD4+ T cells. Sequenced by immunoSEQ multiplex PCR; TCRdb stores in-frame clones only, minus some. The repertoire holds about 75,000 clones, with 60% to 80% as singletons. About this clone itself: Its matching antigen is unknown.

The sequence was obtained from an adult in good health and CMV-seropositive. The sequencing sample was made of memory CD4+ T cells from blood. The V gene is TRBV19, the J gene TRBJ1-6; D unclear. CDR3 sequence (DNA): TGTGCCAGTAGTAGGAATATTAATTCACCCCTCCACTTT. Its translation: CASSRNINSPLHF.